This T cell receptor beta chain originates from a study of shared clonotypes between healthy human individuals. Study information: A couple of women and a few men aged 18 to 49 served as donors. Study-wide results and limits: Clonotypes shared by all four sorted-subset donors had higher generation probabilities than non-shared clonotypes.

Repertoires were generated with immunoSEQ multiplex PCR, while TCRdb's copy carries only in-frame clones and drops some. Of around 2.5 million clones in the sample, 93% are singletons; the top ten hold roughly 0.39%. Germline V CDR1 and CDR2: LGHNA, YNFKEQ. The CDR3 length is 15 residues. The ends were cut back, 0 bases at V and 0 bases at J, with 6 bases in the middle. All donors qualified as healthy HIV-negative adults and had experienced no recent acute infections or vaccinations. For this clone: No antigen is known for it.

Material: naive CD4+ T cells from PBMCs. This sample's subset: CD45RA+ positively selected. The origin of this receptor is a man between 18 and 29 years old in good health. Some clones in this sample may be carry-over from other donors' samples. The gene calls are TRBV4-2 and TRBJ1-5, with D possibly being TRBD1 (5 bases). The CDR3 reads CASSQDGHSNQPQHF. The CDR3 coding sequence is TGTGCCAGCAGCCAAGATGGACATAGCAATCAGCCCCAGCATTTT.